The 31 T cell receptor beta chains below all came from one sample that was sequenced in a study of cytomegalovirus exposure and HLA in healthy donors. It was with 60 Vbeta and 13 Jbeta primers that the PCR ran. TCRdb's copy holds only in-frame clones and misses some; the assay was immunoSEQ multiplex PCR. Of about 120,000 clones detected, 75% to 85% appear once; the ten largest clones hold approximately 10%. The material sequenced was PBMCs. Receptors were obtained from a man aged 25 to 40 in good health and CMV-seropositive.

The chain is built from TRBV4-1 and TRBJ2-3; 7 bases match TRBD1. CDR1 and CDR2 from the germline V gene are MGHRA and YSYEKL. This CDR3 is built from 14 residues. V lost 1 base, J lost 6 bases, and 4 bases stayed unmatched. The CDR3 region is CASSQARGSDTQYF. The CDR3 DNA reads as TGCGCCAGCAGCCAAGCCAGGGGGTCGGATACGCAGTATTTT.

CDR3 nucleotides: TGCGCCAGCAGCTCAGGGGGGAATGGCTACACCTTC. This gives the protein CASSSGGNGYTF. This chain joins TRBV5-1 and TRBJ1-2; TRBD1 matches 7 bases. The CDR3 runs 12 residues. V shed 3 bases, J shed 6 bases, and the junction held 2 bases outside the gene matches. Germline V gives CDR1 SGHRS, CDR2 YFSETQ.

The rearrangement links TRBV10-2 to TRBJ2-5, with 8 bases that match TRBD2. This CDR3 has 14 amino acids. In germline, CDR1 is WSHSY, CDR2 SAAADI. V was clipped by 6 bases and J by 2 bases; unmatched bases: 5. CDR3 sequence: CASSRGGQQETQYF. DNA for the CDR3: TGCGCCAGCAGCCGCGGGGGGCAACAAGAGACCCAGTACTTC.

The rearrangement joins TRBV18 to TRBJ1-1, with no clear D. Germline-derived CDR1 and CDR2 are KGHSH and LQKENI. This CDR3 has 12 amino acids. V lost 1 base and J lost 7, with 7 bases in between. CDR3: CASSPRPGEAFF. CDR3 DNA sequence: TGTGCCAGCTCACCACGTCCAGGTGAAGCTTTCTTT.

This clone was counted a single time. The chain carries TRBV6-6 and TRBJ2-7, with D maybe TRBD2 (7 bases). CDR3 size: 14 residues. The V gene's germline CDR1 is MNHNY and CDR2 SVGAGI (reference sequence). Trimming removed 4 bases from V and 5 bases from J, with 15 bases in between. CDR3 coding DNA: TGTGCCAGCAGTTTTTGGGGGGGCAGGGACGAGCAGTACTTC. It specifies CASSFWGGRDEQYF.

The rearrangement links TRBV29-1 to TRBJ1-6; D perhaps matches TRBD1 (5 bases). Trimming pared 6 bases from V and 5 bases from J, leaving 14 bases between. From germline, CDR1 is SQVTM and CDR2 ANQGSEA. The CDR3 contains 14 residues. This CDR3 is CSVLLGPNNSPLHF. The CDR3 coding sequence is TGCAGCGTGCTCCTGGGGCCGAATAATTCACCCCTCCACTTT.

The V and J genes are TRBV5-1 and TRBJ2-1; TRBD2 aligns across 10 bases. The CDR3 is 15 amino acids. Germline V gives CDR1 SGHRS, CDR2 YFSETQ. The V segment lost 4 bases and the J segment 7 bases; nucleotides outside the gene matches: 8. The CDR3 protein is CASSRAGGPGNEQFF. CDR3 bases: TGCGCCAGCAGCAGAGCGGGGGGGCCGGGGAATGAGCAGTTCTTC.

The chain combines TRBV7-3 with TRBJ2-3; D is possibly TRBD2 (6 bases). The V gene's germline CDR1 is SGHTA and CDR2 FQGTGA. The CDR3 is 19 residues long. V was trimmed by 1 base and J by 2 bases, leaving 22 bases between them. The CDR3 DNA sequence: TGTGCCAGCAGCTTAAGGCCCTCGGGACTGAGTCCTTTCACAGATACGCAGTATTTT. It encodes CASSLRPSGLSPFTDTQYF.

The chain has TRBV10-3 and TRBJ1-2, with 7 bases that match TRBD1. This CDR3 has 14 amino acids. Trimming at V came to 10 bases and at J to 8 bases, leaving 16 bases not matched to a gene. Germline V CDR1 and CDR2: ENHRY, SYGVKD. The chain's CDR3 is CATSAGQTRLGYTF. CDR3 nucleotide sequence: TGTGCCACCAGCGCGGGACAGACTAGACTAGGCTACACCTTC.

Comment on this clone: One end of the junction fails to match germline, which may point to a read error. The chain couples TRBV6-5 to TRBJ2-6; the D gene is possibly TRBD1 (6 bases). This CDR3 spans 14 amino acids. Germline V CDR1 and CDR2: MNHEY, SVGAGI. CDR3 bases: TGTGCCAGCACGTGGGTCCCAGGGGCCAACGGCCTGACTTTC. Encoded protein: CASTWVPGANGLTF.

This sequence joins TRBV27 and TRBJ2-5; no clear D gene. The DNA end is more similar to TRBJ2-7, so the J call may be wrong. The CDR3 sequence is 13 residues long. Germline-derived CDR1 and CDR2 are MNHEY and SMNVEV (reference sequence). The CDR3: CASSLHPSYEQYF. CDR3 coding DNA: TGTGCCAGCAGTTTGCACCCTAGCTACGAGCAGTACTTC.

The table lists this clone with a count of one. The V call is TRBV11-2, the J call TRBJ2-2, with 7 nucleotides matching TRBD1. The CDR3 loop spans 14 amino acids. The ends lost 4 bases at V and 3 bases at J; junction bases unmatched: 2. Germline assignment: CDR1 SGHAT and CDR2 FQNNGV. CDR3 region: CASSWTGDTGELFF. The CDR3 region has the DNA TGTGCCAGCAGCTGGACAGGAGACACCGGGGAGCTGTTTTTT.

J is TRBJ2-2 and V is TRBV7-7; 9 nucleotides align to TRBD2. The germline V gene has CDR1 SSHAT and CDR2 FNYEAQ (reference sequence). The ends lost 1 base at V and 4 bases at J; junction bases unmatched: 4. This CDR3 is 16 amino acids long. The CDR3 protein is CASSLEVAGVTGELFF. Here the CDR3 DNA reads TGTGCCAGCAGCTTAGAGGTAGCGGGGGTCACCGGGGAGCTGTTTTTT.

The V call is TRBV10-1, the J call TRBJ1-4, with D tentatively TRBD1 (6 bases). V dropped 7 bases and J dropped 8 bases, with 14 bases sitting between them. This CDR3 is built from 13 residues. CDR1 and CDR2 from the germline V gene are WNHNN and SYGVQD (reference sequence). In DNA, the CDR3 is TGCGCCAGCATGTGGGACACCTGGGAAAAACTGTTTTTT. Encoded protein: CASMWDTWEKLFF.

V gene TRBV6-1 combines with J gene TRBJ2-3; D gene ambiguous. V was clipped by 1 base and J by 3 bases, with 14 bases between them. Germline V lookup: CDR1 MNHNS, CDR2 SASEGT. The CDR3 consists of 16 residues. CDR3 in DNA: TGTGCCAGCAGTGAAGTGGGCAGGTATACTACAGATACGCAGTATTTT. Translating it yields CASSEVGRYTTDTQYF.

CDR3 DNA sequence: TGTGCCAGCAGCTCGGACAGGGGCAACGAGCAGTACTTC. Encoded protein: CASSSDRGNEQYF. V is TRBV5-4 and J is TRBJ2-7, with 9 bases that match TRBD1. The CDR3 runs to 13 residues. J was trimmed by 5 bases and V by 3 bases; bases with no gene match: 3. Germline V gene data show CDR1 as SGHNT and CDR2 as YYREEE (reference sequence).

The sample holds a few counts of this clone. The rearrangement uses TRBV5-1 and TRBJ2-7; 12 positions match TRBD1. Germline V gene data show CDR1 as SGHRS and CDR2 as YFSETQ. Trimming took 7 bases from V and 6 from J; bases not matched to a gene: 5. The CDR3 is 13 amino acids. The CDR3 region has the DNA TGCGCCAGCGGGGACAGGGGGCTGAGCGAGCAGTACTTC. Its protein product is CASGDRGLSEQYF.

This sequence joins TRBV5-1 and TRBJ2-2, with D perhaps TRBD2 (5 bases). Germline CDR1 SGHRS, CDR2 YFSETQ. Trimming shortened V by 0 bases and J by 5 bases, and 8 bases separated the two germline ends. The CDR3 sequence is 14 residues long. The CDR3 loop is CASSLGWETGELFF. The CDR3 bases are TGCGCCAGCAGCTTGGGTTGGGAGACCGGGGAGCTGTTTTTT.

This chain joins TRBV5-1 and TRBJ1-1, with 8 nucleotides matching TRBD1. The germline V gene encodes CDR1 SGHRS and CDR2 YFSETQ. The CDR3 is made up of 14 amino acids. V was pared by 3 bases and J by 1 base, with 2 bases of the junction left unmatched. The CDR3 is CASSSGTGNTEAFF. The CDR3 coding sequence is TGCGCCAGCAGCTCCGGGACAGGGAACACTGAAGCTTTCTTT.

This chain joins TRBV7-9 and TRBJ2-5, with 10 bases that match TRBD2. V trimming: 8 bases; J trimming: 4 bases; junction bases outside the gene matches: 13. The CDR3 runs to 16 residues. Germline lookup yields CDR1 SEHNR and CDR2 FQNEAQ (reference sequence). The CDR3 nucleotides read TGTGCCAGCGGCAGGCAGCGGGGGGGAACCGGAGAGACCCAGTACTTC. Translated, it gives CASGRQRGGTGETQYF.

V and J are TRBV6-1 and TRBJ2-7; perhaps TRBD1 as D (6 bases). CDR3 size: 12 residues. Germline V gene sequence: CDR1 MNHNS, CDR2 SASEGT. V lost 7 bases to trimming and J lost 5 bases, with 12 bases between them. DNA for the CDR3: TGTGCCAGCAACAGGGTTACTAACGAGCAGTACTTC. This sequence encodes CASNRVTNEQYF.

J is TRBJ1-6 and V is TRBV7-6; 7 bases are shared with TRBD1. CDR1 and CDR2 (germline): SGHVS, FNYEAQ. V lost 2 bases, J lost 1 base, and 8 bases stayed unmatched. There are 18 residues in the CDR3. This CDR3 reads CASSLLARGQSYNSPLHF. The CDR3 DNA reads as TGTGCCAGCAGCTTACTGGCTAGGGGGCAATCCTATAATTCACCCCTCCACTTT.

The chain recombines TRBV29-1 with TRBJ1-2; D not resolved. CDR1 and CDR2 from the germline V gene are SQVTM and ANQGSEA. The CDR3 runs 12 residues. V dropped 7 bases and J dropped 2 bases, with 11 bases sitting between them. The CDR3 sequence: CSGLGRNYGYTF. CDR3 sequence (DNA): TGCAGCGGCCTCGGTCGGAACTATGGCTACACCTTC.

The chain employs TRBV6-5 and TRBJ1-5, with a possible D match to TRBD1 (6 bases). The CDR3 extends over 14 amino acids. The germline V and J ends were trimmed by 6 bases and 3 bases, with 12 bases remaining between them. The germline V gene encodes CDR1 MNHEY and CDR2 SVGAGI. CDR3 sequence reads: CASRRGGNNQPQHF. Here the CDR3 DNA reads TGTGCCAGCAGAAGGGGGGGGAACAATCAGCCCCAGCATTTT.

The gene calls are TRBV5-1 and TRBJ2-5, with 11 positions matching TRBD2. The V gene end was trimmed by 8 bases and the J gene end by 2 bases; junction bases not matched to a gene: 5. The CDR3 covers 14 residues. The germline CDR1 and CDR2 sequences are SGHRS and YFSETQ. The CDR3 reads CASKLAGDQETQYF. CDR3 sequence (DNA): TGCGCCAGTAAACTAGCGGGGGATCAAGAGACCCAGTACTTC.

This clone has a handful of counts. J is TRBJ1-2 and V is TRBV5-1; 11 bases agree with TRBD1. The trim removed 4 bases at V and 4 bases at J, leaving 6 bases unmatched. Germline V gives CDR1 SGHRS, CDR2 YFSETQ. The CDR3 length is 15 residues. CDR3 nucleotide sequence: TGCGCCAGCAGCATCGGGACAGGGGGTGCCTATGGCTACACCTTC. Its protein product is CASSIGTGGAYGYTF.

The DNA of the CDR3 is TGTGCCAGCAGCCCCCGGACAGCCCGAATTGGTGAGCAGTTCTTC. It encodes CASSPRTARIGEQFF. This chain connects TRBV7-3 to TRBJ2-1; D may be TRBD1 (6 bases). The CDR3 totals 15 residues. Per germline, CDR1 SGHTA and CDR2 FQGTGA. Trimming stripped 5 bases from V and 9 bases from J, with 20 bases between.

There are a few counts of this clone. The genes are TRBV6-4 and TRBJ1-1, with D perhaps TRBD1 (6 bases). The CDR3 spans 14 residues. Trimming took off 6 bases at V and 4 bases at J, with 15 bases between the two ends. In germline, CDR1 is MRHNA, CDR2 SNTAGT. The CDR3 sequence: CASSESRGATEAFF. DNA for the CDR3: TGTGCCAGCAGCGAGTCTCGGGGGGCCACTGAAGCTTTCTTT.

The chain recombines TRBV18 with TRBJ1-4; 7 bases are shared with TRBD1. The trim removed 1 base at V and 2 bases at J, leaving 13 bases unmatched. CDR1 KGHSH and CDR2 LQKENI come from the germline V gene. The CDR3 is 19 amino acids. The CDR3 DNA sequence: TGTGCCAGCTCACCACGGCGTGGGGAGCAGGGGGGCACTAATGAAAAACTGTTTTTT. This gives the protein CASSPRRGEQGGTNEKLFF.

The V call is TRBV9, the J call TRBJ2-3, with D perhaps matching TRBD1 (6 bases). The CDR3 runs 15 residues. Trimming pared 0 bases from V and 3 bases from J, leaving 11 bases between. Germline V CDR1 and CDR2: SGDLS, YYNGEE. Written as DNA, the CDR3 is TGTGCCAGCAGCGTAGATCACAGGGAGACAGATACGCAGTATTTT. As protein: CASSVDHRETDTQYF.

The genes are TRBV5-1 and TRBJ2-7; 11 bases agree with TRBD2. The length of the CDR3 is 15 residues. Trimming removed 1 base from V and 4 bases from J; junction bases left unmatched: 4. From germline, CDR1 is SGHRS and CDR2 YFSETQ. The CDR3, as DNA: TGCGCCAGCAGCTTGTATAGCGGGGGGGAATACGAGCAGTACTTC. Translated: CASSLYSGGEYEQYF. Looking up the rest from reference TRBV5-1 and TRBJ2-7 gives the full variable domain: KAGVTQTPRYLIKTRGQQVTLSCSPISGHRSVSWYQQTPGQGLQFLFEYFSETQRNKGNFPGRFSGRQFSNSRSEMNVSTLELGDSALYLCASSLYSGGEYEQYFGPGTRLTVT.